This TCR beta chain came from a study of blood T cells in healthy people across ages. This clonotype has only a few counts. What it binds is unknown. For the second PCR, which ran for about 7 to 11 cycles, a sample-barcoded 5' primer and a J-beta primer mix were used. Via MiXCR, TCRdb re-called the 5' RACE reads, giving one row per CDR3 protein. Here the sample spans about 1.1 million distinct CDR3 sequences, more than 30% being singletons. Trimming took 5 bases from V and 5 from J; bases not matched to a gene: 11. CDR3 size: 14 residues. Per the germline V gene, CDR1 is DFQATT and CDR2 is SNEGSKA (reference sequence). Findings and caveats of the study: The diversity estimates, figures obtained from one million T cells, were considered underestimates. Older age went with lower TCR beta diversity per million T cells, in a roughly linear way. Whereas aged donors had fewer naive CD4+ cells, long-lived donors had more of them and higher diversity.

The TCR originated in a man between 18 and 29 years old in good health. Material: blood. The chain couples TRBV20-1 to TRBJ2-5; 7 positions match TRBD1. CDR3 amino acids: CSAQEGTEMETQYF. The CDR3 DNA follows: TGCAGTGCTCAAGAGGGGACAGAGATGGAGACCCAGTACTTC.